These 2 T cell receptor beta chains came from one sample sequenced in a study of blood T cell repertoires in COVID-19. Method: immunoSEQ multiplex PCR; TCRdb's copy keeps in-frame clones and lacks some. The sample lists approximately 170,000 clones; approximately 85% were seen once. Sequences were obtained from peripheral blood. The receptor source for this set is a man at least 80 years old with COVID-19, enrolled during active disease.

The chain couples TRBV7-8 to TRBJ1-5; D is undetermined. The CDR3 has 16 amino acids. Germline V CDR1 and CDR2: SGHVS, FQNEAQ. V dropped 4 bases and J dropped 0 bases, with 13 bases sitting between them. CDR3 sequence (DNA): TGTGCCAGCAGCTCCCTAAACCGGGGTAGCAATCAGCCCCAGCATTTT. Its protein product is CASSSLNRGSNQPQHF.

The chain recombines TRBV10-2 with TRBJ1-1; the match to TRBD1 covers 7 bases. This CDR3 region has 16 residues. CDR1 and CDR2 from the germline V gene are WSHSY and SAAADI. After removal of 6 bases from V and 1 base from J, the junction contained 11 bases not matched to a gene. CDR3 in amino acids: CASRDRTFSANTEAFF. The CDR3 DNA sequence: TGCGCCAGCAGGGACAGGACATTTTCGGCGAACACTGAAGCTTTCTTT.